The next 12 T cell receptor beta chains were all read from a single sample in a study of blood T cells in healthy people across ages. Sample-barcoded 5' priming and a J-beta primer mix drove a second PCR of roughly 7 to 11 cycles. Each CDR3 protein is one row after TCRdb ran MiXCR on the 5' RACE reads. The sample yields about 780,000 distinct CDR3 sequences, 60% to 80% seen once. Sequences were obtained from blood. All receptors derive from a man between 25 and 39 years old in good health.

The chain uses TRBV10-3 and TRBJ2-3; 7 nucleotides line up with TRBD2. V lost 3 bases, J lost 7 bases, and 7 bases stayed unmatched. The CDR3 extends over 14 amino acids. CDR1 is ENHRY and CDR2 is SYGVKD in the germline V gene. CDR3 DNA sequence: TGTGCCATCAGTGAAGGGCGGGGGAAGAATACGCAGTATTTT. This gives the protein CAISEGRGKNTQYF.

The rearrangement joins TRBV6-6 to TRBJ2-5; 9 nucleotides agree with TRBD2. CDR1 and CDR2 from the germline V gene are MNHNY and SVGAGI (reference sequence). With 0 bases clipped from V and 2 bases from J, the junction kept 7 bases outside the gene matches. The CDR3 runs to 17 residues. The CDR3 region has the DNA TGTGCCAGCAGTTACTCGAGGTGGACTAGCGAACAAGAGACCCAGTACTTC. Amino acid sequence: CASSYSRWTSEQETQYF.

V is TRBV2 and J is TRBJ1-1; D is unresolved. The V and J ends lost 7 bases and 1 base respectively, with 16 bases between them. CDR3 size: 15 residues. The germline V gene encodes CDR1 SNHLY and CDR2 FYNNEI. CDR3 nucleotide sequence: TGTGCCAGCACCATAGTGGAGGGAGGGAACACTGAAGCTTTCTTT. It specifies CASTIVEGGNTEAFF.

The chain has TRBV7-2 and TRBJ1-6, with D possibly matching TRBD1 (5 bases). Germline V gives CDR1 SGHTA, CDR2 FQGNSA. The ends were cut back, 6 bases at V and 6 bases at J, with 12 bases in the middle. CDR3 length: 14 amino acids. CDR3 loop: CASRQDGFNSPLHF. The CDR3 DNA sequence: TGTGCCAGCAGACAGGACGGATTTAATTCACCCCTCCACTTT.

This clonotype was detected a few times. This chain joins TRBV28 and TRBJ2-7; D is perhaps TRBD1 (7 bases). V lost 8 bases, J lost 1 base, and 12 bases lay in between. Germline CDR1 reads MDHEN; CDR2 reads SYDVKM. The CDR3 spans 13 residues. This CDR3 is CASLEGASYEQYF. The CDR3 nucleotides are TGTGCCAGCTTGGAGGGGGCTTCCTACGAGCAGTACTTC.

This clonotype was detected a few times. The J gene is TRBJ1-6, the V gene TRBV20-1, with D maybe TRBD1 (5 bases). This CDR3 region has 17 residues. Germline values: CDR1 DFQATT, CDR2 SNEGSKA (reference sequence). V was clipped by 0 bases and J by 0 bases, with 12 bases between them. The CDR3 DNA follows: TGCAGTGCTAGAGATCACGGGACCAACTCCTATAATTCACCCCTCCACTTT. Translation: CSARDHGTNSYNSPLHF.

V gene TRBV9 combines with J gene TRBJ1-2; D ambiguous. Germline-derived CDR1 and CDR2 are SGDLS and YYNGEE. The CDR3 contains 13 residues. Trimming took 5 bases from V and 4 from J, leaving 12 bases between them. CDR3 DNA: TGTGCCAGCAGTATAGAGGCTAGCTATGGCTACACCTTC. As protein: CASSIEASYGYTF.

The rearrangement joins TRBV28 to TRBJ2-7, with TRBD1 identical over 9 bases. There are 14 residues in the CDR3. V was pared by 5 bases and J by 7 bases, with 9 bases of the junction left unmatched. Germline V CDR1 and CDR2: MDHEN, SYDVKM. This chain's CDR3 is CASSPGDRVREQYF. In DNA form, the CDR3 reads TGTGCCAGCAGTCCTGGGGACAGGGTGAGGGAGCAGTACTTC.

This rearrangement joins TRBV12-3 or TRBV12-4 to TRBJ2-4; 7 bases match TRBD2. V lost 2 bases to trimming and J lost 4 bases; unmatched junction nucleotides: 5. The CDR3 is made up of 15 amino acids. The CDR3 DNA reads as TGTGCCAGCAGTTTAATAGTGGGGGGGAAAAACATTCAGTACTTC. It yields the protein CASSLIVGGKNIQYF.

V and J are TRBV20-1 and TRBJ2-7; D gene unclear. V dropped 2 bases and J dropped 3 bases, with 8 bases sitting between them. The CDR3 is made up of 12 amino acids. CDR1 DFQATT and CDR2 SNEGSKA come from the germline V gene (reference sequence). The CDR3, as DNA: TGCAGTGCTAGACCACAGATCTACGAGCAGTACTTC. This encodes CSARPQIYEQYF.

The V and J genes are TRBV30 and TRBJ2-4, with unresolved D. Germline V gives CDR1 GTSNPN, CDR2 SVGIG (reference sequence). V lost 0 bases, J lost 7 bases, and 10 bases lay in between. CDR3 length: 13 residues. CDR3 nucleotide sequence: TGTGCCTGGAGTGTGGGGATGAGGAACATTCAGTACTTC. The encoded protein is CAWSVGMRNIQYF.

The table lists this clonotype with a count of one. The chain links TRBV3-1 to TRBJ1-6; D call uncertain. The CDR3 covers 12 residues. V was shortened by 3 bases and J by 8 bases, with 5 bases between the two germline ends. Per the germline V gene, CDR1 is LGHDT and CDR2 is YNNKEL (reference sequence). The CDR3 here is CASSHSDSPLHF. The CDR3 nucleotides are TGTGCCAGCAGCCATTCCGATTCACCCCTCCACTTT. Full variable domain (missing parts from reference TRBV3-1 and TRBJ1-6): DTAVSQTPKYLVTQMGNDKSIKCEQNLGHDTMYWYKQDSKKFLKIMFSYNNKELIINETVPNRFSPKSPDKAHLNLHINSLELGDSAVYFCASSHSDSPLHFGNGTRLTVT.